Only one count was recorded for the clone carrying this T cell receptor beta chain. Its antigen is as yet unknown. The CDR3 has 13 residues. The germline V gene has CDR1 SGHAT and CDR2 FQNNGV. V lost 1 base to trimming and J lost 0 bases, with 4 bases between them. Only in-frame clones appear in the TCRdb table, and some are missing; sequencing was by immunoSEQ multiplex PCR. Counted here are about 150,000 clones, about nine tenths occurring once; the ten biggest clones make up about 2%. This specimen comes from a study of T cell responses to AZD1222 COVID-19 vaccine. General study points: The sample set comprised mostly white British donors with more females, and clonal diversity was possibly underestimated. Spike-specific TCR breadth rose after two AZD1222 doses, and depth rose as well. Only after the peak T cell response were repertoires sampled.

The chain employs TRBV11-2 and TRBJ2-7, with D unclear. This clonotype was obtained from an adult in good health. The material was peripheral blood, obtained on day 0 of AZD1222 vaccination. The CDR3 protein is CASSLGPSYEQYF. The CDR3 DNA is TGTGCCAGCAGCTTAGGGCCCTCCTACGAGCAGTACTTC. The full variable domain, in which reference TRBV11-2 and TRBJ2-7 provide the parts outside the CDR3, is EAGVAQSPRYKIIEKRQSVAFWCNPISGHATLYWYQQILGQGPKLLIQFQNNGVVDDSQLPKDRFSAERLKGVDSTLKIQPAKLEDSAVYLCASSLGPSYEQYFGPGTRLTVT.